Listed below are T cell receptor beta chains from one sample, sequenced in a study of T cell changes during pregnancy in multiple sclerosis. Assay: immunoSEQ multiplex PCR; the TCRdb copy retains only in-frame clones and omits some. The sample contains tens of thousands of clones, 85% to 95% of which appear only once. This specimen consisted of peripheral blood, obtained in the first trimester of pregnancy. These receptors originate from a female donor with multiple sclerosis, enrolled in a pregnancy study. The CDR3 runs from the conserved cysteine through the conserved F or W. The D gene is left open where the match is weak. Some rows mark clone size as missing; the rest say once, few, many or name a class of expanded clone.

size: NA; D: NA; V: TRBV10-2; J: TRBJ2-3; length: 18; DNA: TGCGCCAGCAGTGACCTCCGAACGGGACTCTTGATGGGGTCTACGCAGTATTTT; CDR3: CASSDLRTGLLMGSTQYF
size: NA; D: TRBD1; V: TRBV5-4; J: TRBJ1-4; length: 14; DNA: TGTGCCACCCGAAGACAGGGGTATAATGAAAAACTGTTTTTT; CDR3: CATRRQGYNEKLFF
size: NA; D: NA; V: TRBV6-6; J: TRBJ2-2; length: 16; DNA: TGTGCCAGCAGTTACTCTGGAGGGCGCCGCACCGGGGAGCTGTTTTTT; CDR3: CASSYSGGRRTGELFF
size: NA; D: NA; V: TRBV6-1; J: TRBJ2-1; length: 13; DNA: TGTGCCAGCAAAACTGACAGCTACAATGAGCAGTTCTTC; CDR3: CASKTDSYNEQFF
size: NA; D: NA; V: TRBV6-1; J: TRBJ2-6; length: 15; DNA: TGTGCCAGCAAAAGGGGGCGGGATGGGGCCAACGTCCTGACTTTC; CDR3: CASKRGRDGANVLTF
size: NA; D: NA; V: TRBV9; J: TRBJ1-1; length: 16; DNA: TGTGCCAGCAGCGTAGTCGTTAATCAGATGAACACTGAAGCTTTCTTT; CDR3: CASSVVVNQMNTEAFF
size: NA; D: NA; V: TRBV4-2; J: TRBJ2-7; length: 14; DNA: TGTGCCAGCAGCTTATGGGGCAAGACCTACGAGCAGTACTTC; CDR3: CASSLWGKTYEQYF
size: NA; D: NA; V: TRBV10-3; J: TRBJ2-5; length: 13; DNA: TGTGCCATCAGCCCTGAGGGTCAAGAGACCCAGTACTTC; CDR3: CAISPEGQETQYF
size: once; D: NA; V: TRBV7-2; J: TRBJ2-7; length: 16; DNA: TGTGCCAGCAGCTTATCCAGCGGGTCTATACCCTACGAGCAGTACTTC; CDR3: CASSLSSGSIPYEQYF
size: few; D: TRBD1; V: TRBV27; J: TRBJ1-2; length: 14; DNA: TGTGCCAGCAGGTCCCTAAGGACAGGGCAAGGCTACACCTTC; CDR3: CASRSLRTGQGYTF
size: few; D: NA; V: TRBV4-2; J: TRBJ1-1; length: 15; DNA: TGTGCCAGCAGCCAAGAAGACGGGTCTTCCACTGAAGCTTTCTTT; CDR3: CASSQEDGSSTEAFF
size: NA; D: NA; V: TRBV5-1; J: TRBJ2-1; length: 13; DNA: TGCGCCAGCAGACCGACAGGCTACAATGAGCAGTTCTTC; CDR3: CASRPTGYNEQFF
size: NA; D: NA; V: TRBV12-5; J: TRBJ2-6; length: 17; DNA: TGTGCTAGTGGTTTGTTCCAGGACTCAACCGGGGCCAACGTCCTGACTTTC; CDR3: CASGLFQDSTGANVLTF
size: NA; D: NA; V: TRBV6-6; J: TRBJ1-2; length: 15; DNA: TGTGCCAGCAGTGGACGGACAGCGATAAACTATGGCTACACCTTC; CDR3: CASSGRTAINYGYTF
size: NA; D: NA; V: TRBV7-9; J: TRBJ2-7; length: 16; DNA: TGTGCCAGCAGCTTAAATGCGGGCAGGGGAATCTACGAGCAGTACTTC; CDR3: CASSLNAGRGIYEQYF
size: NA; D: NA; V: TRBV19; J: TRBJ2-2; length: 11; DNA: TGTGCCTGCCGAACTACCGGGGAGCTGTTTTTT; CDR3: CACRTTGELFF
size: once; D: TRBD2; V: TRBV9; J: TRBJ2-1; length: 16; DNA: TGTGCCAGCAGCGTAGGGGATAGCGGGAGCAGTAGTGAGCAGTTCTTC; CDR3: CASSVGDSGSSSEQFF
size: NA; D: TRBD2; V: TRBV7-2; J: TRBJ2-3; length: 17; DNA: TGTGCCAGCAGCTTAGTTTCTAGCGGGGGCCCGGCAGATACGCAGTATTTT; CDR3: CASSLVSSGGPADTQYF
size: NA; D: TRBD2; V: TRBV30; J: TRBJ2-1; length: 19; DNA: TGTGCCTGGACCTTCATAAGGCTAGCGGGCTACCGTTCTTACAATGAGCAGTTCTTC; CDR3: CAWTFIRLAGYRSYNEQFF
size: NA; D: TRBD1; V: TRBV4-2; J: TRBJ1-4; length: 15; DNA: TGTGCCAGCAGCCAAGTTGCAGGGGGCACCGAAAAACTGTTTTTT; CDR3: CASSQVAGGTEKLFF
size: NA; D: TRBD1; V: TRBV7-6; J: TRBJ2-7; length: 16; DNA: TGTGCCAGCAGCCGATCCACAGGGGGCTATTCCTACGAGCAGTACTTC; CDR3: CASSRSTGGYSYEQYF
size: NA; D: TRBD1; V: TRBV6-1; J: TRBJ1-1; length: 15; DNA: TGTGCCAGCAGCCTCCTGGGACAGGAAAACACTGAAGCTTTCTTT; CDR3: CASSLLGQENTEAFF
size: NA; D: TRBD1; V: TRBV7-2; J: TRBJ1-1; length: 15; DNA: TGTGCCAGCAGCCTGCAGGGACAGGGGGTGACTGAAGCTTTCTTT; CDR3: CASSLQGQGVTEAFF